The subject of this entry is one T cell receptor (beta chain). Its matching antigen is unknown. One junction end does not reproduce the germline sequence, and a read error may be involved. The data derive from a study of cytomegalovirus exposure and HLA in healthy donors. Notes on the study in general: It was shown in a later analysis that HLA-associated TCR beta chains were more clonally expanded than other, equally common chains. In a later analysis, DRB1 alleles had the most associated TCRs; HLA-C alleles the fewest.

PCR employed 60 Vbeta and 13 Jbeta primers. Source study methods: Around 9.9 million shared chains were among the about 80 million unique TCR beta chains that a later analysis counted. The repertoire was sequenced with immunoSEQ multiplex PCR; TCRdb's copy has only in-frame clones and lacks some. For V, J and clone size, that table is used; D and trimming come from the DNA. The sample lists some 130,000 clones, around 71% occurring once. Specimen: PBMCs. This clonotype was sampled from a woman aged 55-69 years in good health and CMV-seropositive.

CDR3 coding DNA: TGTGCCAGCAGCGTGGCAGAGAACTATGGCTGCACCTTC. Its protein is CASSVAENYGCTF. The chain recombines TRBV9 with TRBJ1-2; D unresolved. The CDR3 runs 13 residues. Germline CDR1 SGDLS, CDR2 YYNGEE. Filled out from reference TRBV9 and TRBJ1-2, the complete variable domain reads DSGVTQTPKHLITATGQRVTLRCSPRSGDLSVYWYQQSLDQGLQFLIQYYNGEERAKGNILERFSAQQFPDLHSELNLSSLELGDSALYFCASSVAENYGCTFGSGTRLTVV.